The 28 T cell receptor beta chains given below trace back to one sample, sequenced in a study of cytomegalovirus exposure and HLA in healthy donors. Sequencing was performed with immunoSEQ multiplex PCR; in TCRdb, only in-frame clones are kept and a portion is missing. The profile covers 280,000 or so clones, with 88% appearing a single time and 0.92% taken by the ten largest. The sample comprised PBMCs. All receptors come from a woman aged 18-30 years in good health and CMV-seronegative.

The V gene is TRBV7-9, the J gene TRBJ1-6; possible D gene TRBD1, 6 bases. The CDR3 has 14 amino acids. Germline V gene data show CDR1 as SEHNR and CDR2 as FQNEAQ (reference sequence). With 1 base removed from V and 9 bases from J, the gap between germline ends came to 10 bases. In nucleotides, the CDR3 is TGTGCCAGCAGCTTAGAAGGGGGTTCTTCACCCCTCCACTTT. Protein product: CASSLEGGSSPLHF.

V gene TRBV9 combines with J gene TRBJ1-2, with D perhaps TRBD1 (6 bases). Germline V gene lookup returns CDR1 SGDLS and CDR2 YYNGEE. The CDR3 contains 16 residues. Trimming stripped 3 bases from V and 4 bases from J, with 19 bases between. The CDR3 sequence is CASSASPIQGLYGYTF. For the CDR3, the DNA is TGTGCCAGCAGCGCCAGCCCAATACAGGGCCTCTATGGCTACACCTTC.

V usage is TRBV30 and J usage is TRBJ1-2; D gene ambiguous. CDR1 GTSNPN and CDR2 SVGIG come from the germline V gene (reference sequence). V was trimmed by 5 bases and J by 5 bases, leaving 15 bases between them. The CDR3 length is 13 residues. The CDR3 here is CAWSRIGLYGYTF. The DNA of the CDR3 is TGTGCCTGGTCGAGGATAGGACTATATGGCTACACCTTC.

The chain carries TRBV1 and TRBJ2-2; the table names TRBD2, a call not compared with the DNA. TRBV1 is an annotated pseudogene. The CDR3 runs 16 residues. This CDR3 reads CTSSQESGIITGELFF. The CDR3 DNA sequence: TGCACCAGCAGCCAAGAGTCCGGGATCATCACCGGGGAGCTGTTTTTT.

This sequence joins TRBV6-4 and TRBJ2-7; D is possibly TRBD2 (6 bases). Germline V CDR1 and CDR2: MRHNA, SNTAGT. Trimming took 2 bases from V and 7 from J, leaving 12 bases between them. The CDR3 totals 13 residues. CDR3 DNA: TGTGCCAGCAGTGACACTAGCTTCGGGGAGCAGTACTTC. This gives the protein CASSDTSFGEQYF.

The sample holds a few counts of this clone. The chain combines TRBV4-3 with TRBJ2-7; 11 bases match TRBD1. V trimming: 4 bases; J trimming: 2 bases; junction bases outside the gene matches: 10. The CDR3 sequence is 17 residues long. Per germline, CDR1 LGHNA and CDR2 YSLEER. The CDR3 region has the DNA TGCGCCAGCAGCCCCCGCGGGTCGGGACAGGGGGCCTACGAGCAGTACTTC. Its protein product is CASSPRGSGQGAYEQYF.

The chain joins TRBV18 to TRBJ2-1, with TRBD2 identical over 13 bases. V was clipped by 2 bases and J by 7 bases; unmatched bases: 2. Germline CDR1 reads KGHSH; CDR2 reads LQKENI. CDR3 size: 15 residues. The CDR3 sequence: CASSPRTSGRNEQFF. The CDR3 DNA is TGTGCCAGCTCACCAAGGACTAGCGGGAGAAATGAGCAGTTCTTC. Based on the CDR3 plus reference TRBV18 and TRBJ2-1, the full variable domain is NAGVMQNPRHLVRRRGQEARLRCSPMKGHSHVYWYRQLPEEGLKFMVYLQKENIIDESGMPKERFSAEFPKEGPSILRIQQVVRGDSAAYFCASSPRTSGRNEQFFGPGTRLTVL.

CDR3 residues: CASSIAFGGLGNQPQHF. The CDR3 bases are TGTGCCAGTAGTATAGCGTTTGGAGGGTTGGGCAATCAGCCCCAGCATTTT. V is TRBV19 and J is TRBJ1-5; D gene unclear. From germline, CDR1 is LNHDA and CDR2 SQIVND (reference sequence). This CDR3 is built from 17 residues. The V end lost 1 base, the J end lost 2 bases, and 15 bases lay between the germline ends.

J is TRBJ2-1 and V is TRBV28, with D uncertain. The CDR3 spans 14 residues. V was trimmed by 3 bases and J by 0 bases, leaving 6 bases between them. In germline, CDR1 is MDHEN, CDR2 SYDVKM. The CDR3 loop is CASSFPRSYNEQFF. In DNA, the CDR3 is TGTGCCAGCAGTTTCCCCCGCTCCTACAATGAGCAGTTCTTC. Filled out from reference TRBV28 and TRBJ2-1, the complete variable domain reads DVKVTQSSRYLVKRTGEKVFLECVQDMDHENMFWYRQDPGLGLRLIYFSYDVKMKEKGDIPEGYSVSREKKERFSLILESASTNQTSMYLCASSFPRSYNEQFFGPGTRLTVL.

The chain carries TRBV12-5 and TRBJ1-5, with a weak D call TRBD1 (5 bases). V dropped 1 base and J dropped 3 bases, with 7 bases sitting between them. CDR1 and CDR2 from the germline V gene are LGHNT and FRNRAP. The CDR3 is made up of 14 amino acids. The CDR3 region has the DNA TGTGCTAGTGGTTTGGGACAGAACAATCAGCCCCAGCATTTT. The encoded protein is CASGLGQNNQPQHF.

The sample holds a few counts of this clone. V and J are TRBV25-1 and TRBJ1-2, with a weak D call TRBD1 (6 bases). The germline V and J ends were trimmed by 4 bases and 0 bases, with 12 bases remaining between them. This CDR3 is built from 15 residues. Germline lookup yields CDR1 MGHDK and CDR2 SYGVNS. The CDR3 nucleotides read TGTGCCAGCAGTGCCTGGACAGTGACTAACTATGGCTACACCTTC. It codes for CASSAWTVTNYGYTF.

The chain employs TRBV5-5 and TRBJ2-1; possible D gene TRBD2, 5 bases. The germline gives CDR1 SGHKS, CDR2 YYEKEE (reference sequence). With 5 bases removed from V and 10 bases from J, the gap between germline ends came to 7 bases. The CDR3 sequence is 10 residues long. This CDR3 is CASRRGEQFF. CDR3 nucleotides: TGTGCCAGCAGAAGAGGGGAGCAGTTCTTC.

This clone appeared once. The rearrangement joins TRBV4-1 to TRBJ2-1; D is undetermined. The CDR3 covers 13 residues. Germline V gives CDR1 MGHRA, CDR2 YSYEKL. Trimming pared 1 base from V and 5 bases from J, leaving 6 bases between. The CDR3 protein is CASSQVRDNEQFF. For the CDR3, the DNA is TGCGCCAGCAGCCAAGTACGGGACAATGAGCAGTTCTTC.

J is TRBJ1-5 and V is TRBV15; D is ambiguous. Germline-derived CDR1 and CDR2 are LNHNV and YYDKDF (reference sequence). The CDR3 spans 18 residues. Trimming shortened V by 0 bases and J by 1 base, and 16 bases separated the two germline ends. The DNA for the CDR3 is TGTGCCACCAGCAGAGATTCGGCTGGAGCGGGGAGCAATCAGCCCCAGCATTTT. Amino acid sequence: CATSRDSAGAGSNQPQHF.

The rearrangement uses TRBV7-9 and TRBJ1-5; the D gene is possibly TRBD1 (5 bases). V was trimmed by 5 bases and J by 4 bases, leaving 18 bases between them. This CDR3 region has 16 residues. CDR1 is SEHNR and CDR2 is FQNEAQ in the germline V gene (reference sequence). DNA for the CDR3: TGTGCCAGCAGCCTGGCCCAGGGCAGCTCAAATCAGCCCCAGCATTTT. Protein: CASSLAQGSSNQPQHF.

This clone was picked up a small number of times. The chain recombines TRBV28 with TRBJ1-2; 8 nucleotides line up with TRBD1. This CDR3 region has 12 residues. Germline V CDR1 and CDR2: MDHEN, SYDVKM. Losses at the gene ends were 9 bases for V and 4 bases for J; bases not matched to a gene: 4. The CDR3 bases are TGTGCCAGTCAGGGGGCAGGCTATGGCTACACCTTC. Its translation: CASQGAGYGYTF.

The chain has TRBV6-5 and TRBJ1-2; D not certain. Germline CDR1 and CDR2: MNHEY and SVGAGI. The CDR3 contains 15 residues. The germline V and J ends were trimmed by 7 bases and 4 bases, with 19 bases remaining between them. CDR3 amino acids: CASNPTQGALYGYTF. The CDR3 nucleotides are TGTGCCAGCAACCCCACTCAAGGAGCCCTCTATGGCTACACCTTC.

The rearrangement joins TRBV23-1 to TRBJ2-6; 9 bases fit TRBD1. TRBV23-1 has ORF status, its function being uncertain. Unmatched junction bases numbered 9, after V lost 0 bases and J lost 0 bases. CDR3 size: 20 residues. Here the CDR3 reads CASSQSSGQGTPSGANVLTF. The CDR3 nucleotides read TGCGCCAGCAGTCAATCCTCCGGACAGGGGACCCCCTCTGGGGCCAACGTCCTGACTTTC.

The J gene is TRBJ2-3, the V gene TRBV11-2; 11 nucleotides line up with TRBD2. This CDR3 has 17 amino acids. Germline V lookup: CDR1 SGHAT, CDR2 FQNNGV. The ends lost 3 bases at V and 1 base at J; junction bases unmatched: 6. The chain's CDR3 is CASSLRQLAGGTDTQYF. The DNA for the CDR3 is TGTGCCAGCAGCTTGAGGCAACTAGCGGGGGGCACAGATACGCAGTATTTT.

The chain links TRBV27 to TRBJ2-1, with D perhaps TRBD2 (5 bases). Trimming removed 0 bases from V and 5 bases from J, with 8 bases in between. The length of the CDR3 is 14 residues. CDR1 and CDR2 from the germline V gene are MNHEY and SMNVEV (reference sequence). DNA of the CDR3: TGTGCCAGCAGTTTATCGGGGAGTGACAATGAGCAGTTCTTC. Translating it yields CASSLSGSDNEQFF.

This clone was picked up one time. CDR3 DNA sequence: TGTGCCAGCAGCTTGGCTTGGGGAGATGAAAAACTGTTTTTT. It specifies CASSLAWGDEKLFF. The J gene is TRBJ1-4, the V gene TRBV5-4; D remains unclear. V was trimmed by 0 bases and J by 6 bases, leaving 9 bases between them. CDR3 length: 14 residues. CDR1 SGHNT and CDR2 YYREEE come from the germline V gene (reference sequence).

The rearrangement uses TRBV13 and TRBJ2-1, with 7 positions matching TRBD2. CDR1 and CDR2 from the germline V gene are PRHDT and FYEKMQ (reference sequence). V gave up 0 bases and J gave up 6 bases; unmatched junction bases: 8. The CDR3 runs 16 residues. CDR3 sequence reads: CASSLGAGTTTNEQFF. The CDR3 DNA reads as TGTGCCAGCAGCTTAGGTGCCGGGACTACGACCAATGAGCAGTTCTTC.

The CDR3 DNA reads TGTGCCAGCTCACCACCGTCCTTATCCGGGGAGCTGTTTTTT. Translating it yields CASSPPSLSGELFF. The chain couples TRBV18 to TRBJ2-2; no firm D call. Germline-derived CDR1 and CDR2 are KGHSH and LQKENI. Trimming pared 0 bases from V and 6 bases from J, leaving 8 bases between. The CDR3 length is 14 residues.

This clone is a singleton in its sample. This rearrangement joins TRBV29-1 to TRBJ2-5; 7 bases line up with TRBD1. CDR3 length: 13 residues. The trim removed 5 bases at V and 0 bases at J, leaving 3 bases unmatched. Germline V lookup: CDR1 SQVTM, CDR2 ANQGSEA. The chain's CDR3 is CSVSGQHQETQYF. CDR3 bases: TGCAGCGTTTCGGGACAGCACCAAGAGACCCAGTACTTC.

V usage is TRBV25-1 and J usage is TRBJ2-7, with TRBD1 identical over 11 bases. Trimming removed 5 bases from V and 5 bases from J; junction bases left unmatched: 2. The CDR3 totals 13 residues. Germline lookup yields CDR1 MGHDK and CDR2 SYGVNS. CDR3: CASSRTGGHEQYF. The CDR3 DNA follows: TGTGCCAGCAGTCGGACAGGGGGCCACGAGCAGTACTTC.

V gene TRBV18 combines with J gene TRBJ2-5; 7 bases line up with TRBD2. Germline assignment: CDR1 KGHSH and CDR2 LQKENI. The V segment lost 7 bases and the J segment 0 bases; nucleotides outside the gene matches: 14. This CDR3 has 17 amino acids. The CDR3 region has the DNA TGTGCCAGCTTGCCACACCGCCCGGGACTAAACCAAGAGACCCAGTACTTC. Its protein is CASLPHRPGLNQETQYF.

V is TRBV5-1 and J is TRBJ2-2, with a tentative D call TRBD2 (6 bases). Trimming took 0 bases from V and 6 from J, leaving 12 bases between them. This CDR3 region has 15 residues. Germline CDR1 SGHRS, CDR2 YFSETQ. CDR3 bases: TGCGCCAGCAGCTTGGAGCGGGTAGGATCCGGGGAGCTGTTTTTT. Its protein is CASSLERVGSGELFF.

The chain's CDR3 is CASSPIKPYEQYF. CDR3 in DNA: TGTGCCAGCAGCCCTATCAAGCCCTACGAGCAGTACTTC. This chain uses TRBV6-5 with TRBJ2-7; D gene ambiguous. Germline-derived CDR1 and CDR2 are MNHEY and SVGAGI. The CDR3 runs 13 residues. The V end lost 6 bases, the J end lost 2 bases, and 11 bases lay between the germline ends.